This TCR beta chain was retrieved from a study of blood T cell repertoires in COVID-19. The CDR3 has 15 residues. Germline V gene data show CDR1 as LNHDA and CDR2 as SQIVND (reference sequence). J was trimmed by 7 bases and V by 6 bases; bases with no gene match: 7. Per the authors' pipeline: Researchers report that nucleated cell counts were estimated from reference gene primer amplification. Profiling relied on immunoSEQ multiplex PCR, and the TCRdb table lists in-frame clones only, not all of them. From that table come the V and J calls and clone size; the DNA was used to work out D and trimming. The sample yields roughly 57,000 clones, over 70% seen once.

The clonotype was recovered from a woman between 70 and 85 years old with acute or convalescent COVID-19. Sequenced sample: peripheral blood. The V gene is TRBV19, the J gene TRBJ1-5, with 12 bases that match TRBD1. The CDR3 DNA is TGTGCCAGTAGGCAGGGACAGGGGGCCTGGCAGCCCCAGCATTTT. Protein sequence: CASRQGQGAWQPQHF.